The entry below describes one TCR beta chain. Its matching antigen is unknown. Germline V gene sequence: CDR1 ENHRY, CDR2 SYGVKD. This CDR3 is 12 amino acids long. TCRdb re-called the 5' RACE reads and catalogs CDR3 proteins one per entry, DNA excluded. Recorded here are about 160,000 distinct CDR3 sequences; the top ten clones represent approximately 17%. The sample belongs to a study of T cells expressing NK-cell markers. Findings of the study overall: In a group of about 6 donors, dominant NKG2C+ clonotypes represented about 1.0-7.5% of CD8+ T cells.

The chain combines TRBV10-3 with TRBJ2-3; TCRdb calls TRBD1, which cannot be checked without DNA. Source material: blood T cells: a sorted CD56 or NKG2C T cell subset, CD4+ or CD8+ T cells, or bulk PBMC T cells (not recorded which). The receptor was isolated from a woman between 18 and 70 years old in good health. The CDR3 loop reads CAIGGGTDTQYF.